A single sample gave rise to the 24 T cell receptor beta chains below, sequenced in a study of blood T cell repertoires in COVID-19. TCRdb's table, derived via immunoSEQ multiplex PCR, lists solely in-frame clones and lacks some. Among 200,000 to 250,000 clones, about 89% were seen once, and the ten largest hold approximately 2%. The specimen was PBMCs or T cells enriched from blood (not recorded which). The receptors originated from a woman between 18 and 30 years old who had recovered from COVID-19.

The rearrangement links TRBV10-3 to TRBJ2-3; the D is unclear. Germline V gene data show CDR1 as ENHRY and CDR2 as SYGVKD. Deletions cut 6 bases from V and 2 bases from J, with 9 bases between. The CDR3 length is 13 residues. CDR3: CAIRGTSTDTQYF. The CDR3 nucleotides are TGTGCCATCAGGGGCACTTCCACAGATACGCAGTATTTT.

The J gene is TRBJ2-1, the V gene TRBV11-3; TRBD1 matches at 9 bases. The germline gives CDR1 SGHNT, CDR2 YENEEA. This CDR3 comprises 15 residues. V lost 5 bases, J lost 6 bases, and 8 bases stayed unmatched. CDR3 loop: CASSVTGGSGNEQFF. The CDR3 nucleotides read TGTGCCAGCAGCGTCACAGGGGGCTCGGGCAATGAGCAGTTCTTC.

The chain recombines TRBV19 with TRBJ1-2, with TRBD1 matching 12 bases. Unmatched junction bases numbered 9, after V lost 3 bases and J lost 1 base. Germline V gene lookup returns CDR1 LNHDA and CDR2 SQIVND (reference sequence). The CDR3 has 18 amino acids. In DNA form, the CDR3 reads TGTGCCAGTAGTATTACCGGGACAGGGGGCCGAAATAACTATGGCTACACCTTC. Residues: CASSITGTGGRNNYGYTF.

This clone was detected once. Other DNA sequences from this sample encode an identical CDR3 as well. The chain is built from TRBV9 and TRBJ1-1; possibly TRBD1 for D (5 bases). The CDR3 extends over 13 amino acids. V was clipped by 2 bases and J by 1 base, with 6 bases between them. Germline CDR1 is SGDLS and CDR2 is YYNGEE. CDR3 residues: CASSVQGNTEAFF. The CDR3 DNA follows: TGTGCCAGCAGCGTCCAGGGGAACACTGAAGCTTTCTTT.

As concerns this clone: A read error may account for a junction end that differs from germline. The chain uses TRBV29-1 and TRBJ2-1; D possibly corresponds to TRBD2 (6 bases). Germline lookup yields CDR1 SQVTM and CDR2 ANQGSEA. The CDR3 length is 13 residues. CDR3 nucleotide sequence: TGCAGCGTTGAAGAGCGAGACCACCGGGAGCGGTTCTTC. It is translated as CSVEERDHRERFF.

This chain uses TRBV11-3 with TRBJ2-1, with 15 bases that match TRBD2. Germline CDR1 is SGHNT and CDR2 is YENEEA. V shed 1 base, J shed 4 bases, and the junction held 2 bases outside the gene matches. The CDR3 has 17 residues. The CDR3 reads CASSLGTSGRAYNEQFF. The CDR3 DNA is TGTGCCAGCAGCTTAGGGACTAGCGGGAGGGCTTACAATGAGCAGTTCTTC.

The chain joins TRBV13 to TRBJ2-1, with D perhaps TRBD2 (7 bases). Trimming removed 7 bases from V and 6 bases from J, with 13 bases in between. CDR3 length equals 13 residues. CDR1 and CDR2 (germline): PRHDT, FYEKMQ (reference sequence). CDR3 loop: CASTGRGPNEQFF. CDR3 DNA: TGTGCCAGCACTGGGCGGGGGCCCAATGAGCAGTTCTTC.

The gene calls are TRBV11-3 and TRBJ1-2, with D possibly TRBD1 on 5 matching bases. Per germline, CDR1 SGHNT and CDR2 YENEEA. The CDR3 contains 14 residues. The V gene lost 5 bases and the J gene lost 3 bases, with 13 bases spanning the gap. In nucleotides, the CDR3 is TGTGCCAGCAGCCCTAACAGGATGGACTATGGCTACACCTTC. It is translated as CASSPNRMDYGYTF.

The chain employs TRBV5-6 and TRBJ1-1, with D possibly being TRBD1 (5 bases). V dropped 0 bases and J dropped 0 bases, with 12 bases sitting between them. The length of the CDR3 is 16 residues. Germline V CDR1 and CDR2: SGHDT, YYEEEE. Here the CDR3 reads CASSLGQRGMNTEAFF. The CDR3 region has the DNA TGTGCCAGCAGCTTGGGGCAAAGGGGAATGAACACTGAAGCTTTCTTT.

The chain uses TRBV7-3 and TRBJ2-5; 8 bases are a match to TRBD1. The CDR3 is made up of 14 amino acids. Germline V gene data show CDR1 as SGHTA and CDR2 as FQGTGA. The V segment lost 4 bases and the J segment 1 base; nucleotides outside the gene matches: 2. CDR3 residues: CASSSGTGQETQYF. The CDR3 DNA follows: TGTGCCAGCAGCTCCGGGACAGGCCAAGAGACCCAGTACTTC.

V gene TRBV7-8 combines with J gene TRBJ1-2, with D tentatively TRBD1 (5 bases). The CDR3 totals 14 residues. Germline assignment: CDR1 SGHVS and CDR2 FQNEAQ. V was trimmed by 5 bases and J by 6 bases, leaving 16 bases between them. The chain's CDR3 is CASSKTRAGDGYTF. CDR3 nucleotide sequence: TGTGCCAGCAGCAAAACCAGGGCGGGAGATGGCTACACCTTC. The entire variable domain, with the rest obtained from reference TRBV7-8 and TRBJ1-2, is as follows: GAGVSQSPRYKVAKRGQDVALRCDPISGHVSLFWYQQALGQGPEFLTYFQNEAQLDKSGLPSDRFFAERPEGSVSTLKIQRTQQEDSAVYLCASSKTRAGDGYTFGSGTRLTVV.

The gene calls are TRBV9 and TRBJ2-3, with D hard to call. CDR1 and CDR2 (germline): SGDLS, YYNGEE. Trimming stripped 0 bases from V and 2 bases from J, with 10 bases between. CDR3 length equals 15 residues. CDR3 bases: TGTGCCAGCAGCGTAGTTGCGGAGCCCACAGATACGCAGTATTTT. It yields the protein CASSVVAEPTDTQYF.

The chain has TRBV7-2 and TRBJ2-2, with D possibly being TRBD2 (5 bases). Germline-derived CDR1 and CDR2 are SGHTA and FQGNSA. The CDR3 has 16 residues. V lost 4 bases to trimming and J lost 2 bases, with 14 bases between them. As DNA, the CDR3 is TGTGCCAGCAGCTCGGCCCCCGCGGGTAACACCGGGGAGCTGTTTTTT. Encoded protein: CASSSAPAGNTGELFF.

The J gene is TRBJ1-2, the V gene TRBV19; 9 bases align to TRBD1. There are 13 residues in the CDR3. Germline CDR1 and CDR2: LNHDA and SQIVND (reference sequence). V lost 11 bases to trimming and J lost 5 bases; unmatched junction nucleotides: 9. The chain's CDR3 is CAASQGARYGYTF. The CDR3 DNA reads TGTGCCGCCTCACAGGGGGCGCGATATGGCTACACCTTC.

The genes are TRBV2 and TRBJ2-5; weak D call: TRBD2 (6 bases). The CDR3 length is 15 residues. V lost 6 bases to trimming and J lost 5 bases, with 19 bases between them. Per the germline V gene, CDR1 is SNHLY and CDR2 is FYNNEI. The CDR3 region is CASSQAPGGRETQYF. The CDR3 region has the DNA TGTGCCAGCAGCCAAGCCCCCGGGGGAAGGGAGACCCAGTACTTC.

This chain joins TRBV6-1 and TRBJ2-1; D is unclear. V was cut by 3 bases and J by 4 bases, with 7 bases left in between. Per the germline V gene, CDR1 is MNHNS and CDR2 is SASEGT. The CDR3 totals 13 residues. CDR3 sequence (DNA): TGTGCCAGCAGTGACCCCCCGTACAATGAGCAGTTCTTC. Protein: CASSDPPYNEQFF.

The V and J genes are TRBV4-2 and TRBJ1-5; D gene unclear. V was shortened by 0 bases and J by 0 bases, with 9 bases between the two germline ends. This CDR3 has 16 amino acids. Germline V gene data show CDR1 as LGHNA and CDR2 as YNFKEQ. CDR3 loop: CASSQDPGISNQPQHF. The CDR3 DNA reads TGTGCCAGCAGCCAAGACCCAGGAATTAGCAATCAGCCCCAGCATTTT.

The DNA of the CDR3 is TGTGCCAGCAGCTTGCTAGCGGCCATCTACAATGAGCAGTTCTTC. This gives the protein CASSLLAAIYNEQFF. This sequence joins TRBV5-8 and TRBJ2-1; 7 positions match TRBD2. V gave up 1 base and J gave up 3 bases; unmatched junction bases: 4. This CDR3 has 15 residues. Germline CDR1 SGHTS, CDR2 YDEGEE. Based on the CDR3 plus reference TRBV5-8 and TRBJ2-1, the full variable domain is EAGVTQSPTHLIKTRGQQATLRCSPISGHTSVYWYQQALGLGLQFLLWYDEGEERNRGNFPPRFSGRQFPNYSSELNVNALELEDSALYLCASSLLAAIYNEQFFGPGTRLTVL.

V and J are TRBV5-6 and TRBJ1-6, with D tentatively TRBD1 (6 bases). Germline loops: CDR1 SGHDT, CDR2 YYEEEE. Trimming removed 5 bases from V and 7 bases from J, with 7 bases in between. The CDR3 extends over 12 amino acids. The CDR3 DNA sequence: TGTGCCAGCAGACAGGGAAATTCACCCCTCCACTTT. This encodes CASRQGNSPLHF. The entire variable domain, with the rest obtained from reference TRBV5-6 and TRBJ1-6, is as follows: DAGVTQSPTHLIKTRGQQVTLRCSPKSGHDTVSWYQQALGQGPQFIFQYYEEEERQRGNFPDRFSGHQFPNYSSELNVNALLLGDSALYLCASRQGNSPLHFGNGTRLTVT.

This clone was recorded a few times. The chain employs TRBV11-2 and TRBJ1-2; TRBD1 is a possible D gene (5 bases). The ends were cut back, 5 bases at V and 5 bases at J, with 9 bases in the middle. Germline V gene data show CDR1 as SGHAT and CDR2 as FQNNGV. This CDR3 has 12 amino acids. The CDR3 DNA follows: TGTGCCAGCAGCCCCGGGGGTTATGGCTACACCTTC. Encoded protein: CASSPGGYGYTF.

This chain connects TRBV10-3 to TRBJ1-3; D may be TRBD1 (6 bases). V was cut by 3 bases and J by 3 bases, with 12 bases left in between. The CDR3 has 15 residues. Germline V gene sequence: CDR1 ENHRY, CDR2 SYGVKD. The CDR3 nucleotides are TGTGCCATCAGTGACACAGGGAAGTTTGGAAACACCATATATTTT. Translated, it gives CAISDTGKFGNTIYF.

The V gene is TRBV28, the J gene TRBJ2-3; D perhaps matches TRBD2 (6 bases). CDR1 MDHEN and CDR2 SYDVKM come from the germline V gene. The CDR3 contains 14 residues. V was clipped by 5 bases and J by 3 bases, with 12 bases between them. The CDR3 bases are TGTGCCAGCAGTCCGGGACTTCAAACAGATACGCAGTATTTT. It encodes CASSPGLQTDTQYF.

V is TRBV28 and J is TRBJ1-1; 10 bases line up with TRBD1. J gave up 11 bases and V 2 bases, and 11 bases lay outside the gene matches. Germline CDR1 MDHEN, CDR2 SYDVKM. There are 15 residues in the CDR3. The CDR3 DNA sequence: TGTGCCAGCAGTTTACCTCTATCCGGGACAGGGGAGGCTTTCTTT. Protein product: CASSLPLSGTGEAFF.

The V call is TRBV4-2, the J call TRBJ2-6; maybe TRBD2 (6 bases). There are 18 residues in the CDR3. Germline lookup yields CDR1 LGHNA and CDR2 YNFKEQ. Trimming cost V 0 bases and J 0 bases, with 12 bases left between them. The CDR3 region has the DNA TGTGCCAGCAGCCAAGAGGGACTGCCCAGCTCTGGGGCCAACGTCCTGACTTTC. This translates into CASSQEGLPSSGANVLTF.